This TCR beta chain was sequenced for a study of identical twins. Template switching, a step in the protocol, added a universal primer site, and cDNA carried unique molecular identifiers. TCRdb reanalysed the 5' RACE reads using MiXCR and keeps one entry per CDR3 protein. The data hold hundreds of thousands of distinct CDR3 sequences, with 12% observed a single time. CDR1 is ENHRY and CDR2 is SYGVKD in the germline V gene. There are 13 residues in the CDR3. With 6 bases removed from V and 0 bases from J, the gap between germline ends came to 9 bases. This clonotype has just a few counts. These same records also appear under a second study, on yellow fever vaccine responses in identical twins.

This receptor was identified in a woman aged 18 to 35 in good health. The sample comprised PBMCs. The rearrangement joins TRBV10-3 to TRBJ2-7; perhaps TRBD1 as D (6 bases). The CDR3: CAIRDRSSYEQYF. The CDR3 nucleotides are TGTGCCATCAGAGACAGGAGCTCCTACGAGCAGTACTTC.